This entry describes one T cell receptor (beta chain). Sequencing used immunoSEQ multiplex PCR; TCRdb keeps in-frame clones, though not all of them. The profile shows around 40,000 clones, around 70% of them singletons. This record belongs to a study of cytotoxic CD8 clonotypes in ibrutinib-treated CLL. Overall study: Response samples followed a median around 11 months of treatment, range 6 to 36. Mean per-sample yields comprised roughly 280,000 productive templates and 94,082 productive rearrangements.

CDR1 and CDR2 (germline): MNHNS, SASEGT. V lost 2 bases, J lost 4 bases, and 11 bases stayed unmatched. This CDR3 comprises 17 residues. This sample comprised PBMCs, obtained at disease progression, from a patient treated with ibrutinib. The chain uses TRBV6-1 and TRBJ2-3, with 8 bases that match TRBD2. This receptor was obtained from a human donor with chronic lymphocytic leukemia. In DNA form, the CDR3 reads TGTGCCAGCAGTGAACCCAATAGCGGGATCGGCGCAGATACGCAGTATTTT. Its protein is CASSEPNSGIGADTQYF.